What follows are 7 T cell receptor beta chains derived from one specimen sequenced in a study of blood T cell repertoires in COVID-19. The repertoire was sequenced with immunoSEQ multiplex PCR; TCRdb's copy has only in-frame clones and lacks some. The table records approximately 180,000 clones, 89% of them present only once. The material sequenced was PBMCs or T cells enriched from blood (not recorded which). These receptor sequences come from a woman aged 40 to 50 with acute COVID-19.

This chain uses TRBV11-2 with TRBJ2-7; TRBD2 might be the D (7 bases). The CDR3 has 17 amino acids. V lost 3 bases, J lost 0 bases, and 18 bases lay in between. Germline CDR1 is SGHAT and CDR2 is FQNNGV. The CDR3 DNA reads TGTGCCAGCAGCTTCATCGGAGGGGGGGCCCGCTCCTACGAGCAGTACTTC. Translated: CASSFIGGGARSYEQYF.

DNA of the CDR3: TGTGCCAGCACGAGACTAGCGGGGGATGCGAGGGAGCAGTACTTC. This sequence encodes CASTRLAGDAREQYF. The chain recombines TRBV6-5 with TRBJ2-7, with 12 positions matching TRBD2. Germline CDR1 reads MNHEY; CDR2 reads SVGAGI. The V and J ends lost 7 bases and 7 bases, in that order; junction bases with no gene match: 11. The CDR3 totals 15 residues.

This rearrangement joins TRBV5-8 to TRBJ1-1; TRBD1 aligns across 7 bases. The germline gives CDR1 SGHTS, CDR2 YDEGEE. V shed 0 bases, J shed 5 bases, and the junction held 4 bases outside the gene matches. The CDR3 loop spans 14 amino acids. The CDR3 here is CASSLGQGGTEAFF. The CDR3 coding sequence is TGTGCCAGCAGCTTGGGACAGGGAGGTACTGAAGCTTTCTTT.

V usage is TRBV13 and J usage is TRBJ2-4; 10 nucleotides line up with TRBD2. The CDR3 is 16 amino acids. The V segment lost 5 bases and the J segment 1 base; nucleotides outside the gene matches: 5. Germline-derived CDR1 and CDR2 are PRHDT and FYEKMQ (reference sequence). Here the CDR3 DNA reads TGTGCCAGCAGCCCCCGTAGCGGGGGGGCCAAAAACATTCAGTACTTC. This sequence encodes CASSPRSGGAKNIQYF.

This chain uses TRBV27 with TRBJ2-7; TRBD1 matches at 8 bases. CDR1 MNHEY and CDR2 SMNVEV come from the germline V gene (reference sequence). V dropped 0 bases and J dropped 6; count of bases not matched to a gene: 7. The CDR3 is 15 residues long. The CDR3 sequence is CASSLSSGGWVEQYF. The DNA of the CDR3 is TGTGCCAGCAGTTTATCGTCAGGGGGCTGGGTCGAGCAGTACTTC.

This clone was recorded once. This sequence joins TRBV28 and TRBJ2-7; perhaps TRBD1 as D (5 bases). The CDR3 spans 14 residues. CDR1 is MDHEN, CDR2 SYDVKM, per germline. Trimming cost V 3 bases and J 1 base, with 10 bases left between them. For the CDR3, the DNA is TGTGCCAGCAGTTTCGAGACAGAGTCCTACGAGCAGTACTTC. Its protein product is CASSFETESYEQYF.

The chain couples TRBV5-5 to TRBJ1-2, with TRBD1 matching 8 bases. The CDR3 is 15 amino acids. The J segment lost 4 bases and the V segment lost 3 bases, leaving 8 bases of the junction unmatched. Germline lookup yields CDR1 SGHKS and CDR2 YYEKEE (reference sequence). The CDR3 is CASSSAGGEVYGYTF. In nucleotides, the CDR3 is TGTGCCAGCAGCTCCGCAGGGGGCGAGGTCTATGGCTACACCTTC.